The clone carrying this T cell receptor beta chain came up a few times. The V gene's germline CDR1 is MGHRA and CDR2 YSYEKL. CDR3 length: 13 residues. V was clipped by 1 base and J by 5 bases, with 8 bases between them. TCRdb analysed the 5' RACE reads with MiXCR anew, one entry per CDR3 protein. This sample yields about 430,000 distinct CDR3 sequences, of which 20% to 25% are seen a single time; 8.5% to 9% belongs to the top ten. The sample is drawn from a study of T-cell memory formation after mild COVID-19. V and J are TRBV4-1 and TRBJ2-5; the D is unclear. The sequenced sample consisted of PBMCs or a T cell subset sorted from them (not recorded which). The origin of this receptor is an adult woman who had mild COVID-19 (a few samples of this study predate the infection). Cell type and time point are not known. CDR3 coding DNA: TGCGCCAGCAGCCAAGCAATTAAGGAGACCCAGTACTTC. It yields the protein CASSQAIKETQYF.